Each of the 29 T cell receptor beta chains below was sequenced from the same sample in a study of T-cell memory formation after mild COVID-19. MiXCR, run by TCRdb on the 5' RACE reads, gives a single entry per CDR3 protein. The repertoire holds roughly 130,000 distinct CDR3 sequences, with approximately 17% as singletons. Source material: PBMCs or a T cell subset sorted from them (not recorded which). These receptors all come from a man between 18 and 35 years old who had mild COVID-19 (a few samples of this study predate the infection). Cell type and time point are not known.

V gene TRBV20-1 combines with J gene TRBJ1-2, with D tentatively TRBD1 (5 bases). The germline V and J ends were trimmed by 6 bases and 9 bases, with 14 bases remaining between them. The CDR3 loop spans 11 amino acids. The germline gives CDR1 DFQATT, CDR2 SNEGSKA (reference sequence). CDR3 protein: CSASRGESYTF. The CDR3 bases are TGCAGTGCCTCTCGGGGGGAAAGCTACACCTTC.

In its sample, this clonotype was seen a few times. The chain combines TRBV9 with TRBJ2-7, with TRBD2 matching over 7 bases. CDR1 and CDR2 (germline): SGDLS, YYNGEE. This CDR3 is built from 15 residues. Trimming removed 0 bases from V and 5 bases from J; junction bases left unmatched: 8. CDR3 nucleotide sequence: TGTGCCAGCAGCGTAGATTTGGCGGGGAGGGACGAGCAGTACTTC. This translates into CASSVDLAGRDEQYF.

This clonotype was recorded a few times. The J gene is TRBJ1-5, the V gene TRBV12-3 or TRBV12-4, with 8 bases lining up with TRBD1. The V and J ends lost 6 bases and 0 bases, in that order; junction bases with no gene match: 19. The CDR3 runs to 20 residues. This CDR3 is CASRGPPMRQGYSSNQPQHF. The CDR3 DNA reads TGTGCCAGCAGGGGACCTCCCATGCGACAGGGGTATAGTAGCAATCAGCCCCAGCATTTT.

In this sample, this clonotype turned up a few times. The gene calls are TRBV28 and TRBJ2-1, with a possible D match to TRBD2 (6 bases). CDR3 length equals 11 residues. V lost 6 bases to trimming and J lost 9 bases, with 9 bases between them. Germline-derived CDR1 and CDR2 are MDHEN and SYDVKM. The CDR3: CASREGSEQFF. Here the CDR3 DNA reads TGTGCCAGCAGGGAGGGGAGTGAGCAGTTCTTC.

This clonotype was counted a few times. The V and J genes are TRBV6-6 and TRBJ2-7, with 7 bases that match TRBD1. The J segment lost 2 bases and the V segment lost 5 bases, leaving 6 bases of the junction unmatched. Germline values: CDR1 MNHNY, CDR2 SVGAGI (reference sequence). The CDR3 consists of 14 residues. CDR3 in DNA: TGTGCCAGCAGTCCCGGGACAGCTCCCTACGAGCAGTACGTC. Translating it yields CASSPGTAPYEQYV.

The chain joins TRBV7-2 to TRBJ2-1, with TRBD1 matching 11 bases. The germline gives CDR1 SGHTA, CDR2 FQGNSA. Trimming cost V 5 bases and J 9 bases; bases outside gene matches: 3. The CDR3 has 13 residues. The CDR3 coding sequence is TGTGCCAGCAGCGCCGGACAGGGGGCTGAGCAGTTCTTC. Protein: CASSAGQGAEQFF.

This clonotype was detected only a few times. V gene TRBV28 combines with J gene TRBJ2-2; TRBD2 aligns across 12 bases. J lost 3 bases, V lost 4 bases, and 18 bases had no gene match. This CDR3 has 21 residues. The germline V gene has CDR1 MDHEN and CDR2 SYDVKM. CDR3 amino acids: CASSSGATIWTSGAHTGELFF. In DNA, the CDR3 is TGTGCCAGCAGTTCCGGAGCAACAATCTGGACTAGCGGGGCCCACACCGGGGAGCTGTTTTTT.

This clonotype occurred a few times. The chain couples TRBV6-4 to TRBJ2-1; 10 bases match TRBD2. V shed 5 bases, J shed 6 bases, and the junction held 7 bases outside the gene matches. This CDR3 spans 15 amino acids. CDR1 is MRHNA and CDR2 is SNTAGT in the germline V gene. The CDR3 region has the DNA TGTGCCAGCAGTCTTAGCGGGGGGCCAGTCAATGAGCAGTTCTTC. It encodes CASSLSGGPVNEQFF.

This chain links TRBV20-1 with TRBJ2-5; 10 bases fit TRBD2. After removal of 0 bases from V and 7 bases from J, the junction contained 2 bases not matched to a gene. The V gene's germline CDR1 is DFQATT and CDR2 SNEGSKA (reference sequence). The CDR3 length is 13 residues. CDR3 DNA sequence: TGCAGTGCTAGAGACCCTAGCGGGAGGACCCAGTACTTC. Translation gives CSARDPSGRTQYF.

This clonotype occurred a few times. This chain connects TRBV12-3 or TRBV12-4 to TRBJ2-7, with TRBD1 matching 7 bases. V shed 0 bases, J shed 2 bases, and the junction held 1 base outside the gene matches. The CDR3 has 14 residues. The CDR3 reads CASSLAGGAYEQYV. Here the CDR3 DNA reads TGTGCCAGCAGTTTAGCAGGGGGCGCCTACGAGCAGTACGTC.

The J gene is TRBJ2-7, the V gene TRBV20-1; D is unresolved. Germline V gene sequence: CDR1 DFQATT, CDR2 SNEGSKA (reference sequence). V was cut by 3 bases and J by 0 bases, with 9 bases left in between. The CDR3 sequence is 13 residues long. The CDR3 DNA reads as TGCAGTGCTAGGGACCAAAGCTCCTACGAGCAGTACTTC. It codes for CSARDQSSYEQYF.

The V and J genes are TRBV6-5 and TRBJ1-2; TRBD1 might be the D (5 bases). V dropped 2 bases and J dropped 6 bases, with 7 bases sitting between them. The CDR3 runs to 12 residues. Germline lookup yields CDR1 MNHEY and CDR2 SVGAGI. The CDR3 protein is CASSYKGNGYTF. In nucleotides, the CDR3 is TGTGCCAGCAGTTACAAGGGGAATGGCTACACCTTC.

The CDR3 loop is CASSLGTGRTDTQYF. The CDR3 DNA sequence: TGCGCCAGCAGCCTTGGGACAGGGAGGACAGATACGCAGTATTTT. The chain combines TRBV4-1 with TRBJ2-3; TRBD1 agrees at 9 bases. J gave up 3 bases and V 4 bases, and 5 bases lay outside the gene matches. The CDR3 is made up of 15 amino acids. Germline-derived CDR1 and CDR2 are MGHRA and YSYEKL.

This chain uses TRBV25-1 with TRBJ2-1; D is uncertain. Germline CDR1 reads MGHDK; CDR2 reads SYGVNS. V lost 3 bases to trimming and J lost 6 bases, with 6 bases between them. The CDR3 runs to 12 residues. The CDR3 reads CASSDNPNEQFF. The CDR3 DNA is TGTGCCAGCAGTGATAACCCCAATGAGCAGTTCTTC.

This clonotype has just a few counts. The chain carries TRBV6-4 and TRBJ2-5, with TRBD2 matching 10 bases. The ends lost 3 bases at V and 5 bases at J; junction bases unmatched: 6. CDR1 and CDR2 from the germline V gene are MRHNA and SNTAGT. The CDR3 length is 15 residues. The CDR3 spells CASSELAGTKETQYF. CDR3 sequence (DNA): TGTGCCAGCAGTGAACTAGCGGGGACGAAGGAGACCCAGTACTTC.

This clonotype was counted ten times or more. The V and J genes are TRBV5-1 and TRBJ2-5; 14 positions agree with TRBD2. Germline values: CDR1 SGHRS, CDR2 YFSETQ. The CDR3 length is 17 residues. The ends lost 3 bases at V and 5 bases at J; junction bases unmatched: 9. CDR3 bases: TGCGCCAGCAGCTGGACTAGCGGGGGGTCAGGAGGGGAGACCCAGTACTTC. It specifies CASSWTSGGSGGETQYF.

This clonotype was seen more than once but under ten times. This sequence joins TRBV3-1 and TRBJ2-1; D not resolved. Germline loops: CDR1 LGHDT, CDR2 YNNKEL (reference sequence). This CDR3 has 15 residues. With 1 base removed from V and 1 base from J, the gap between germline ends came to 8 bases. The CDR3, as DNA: TGTGCCAGCAGCCAAGTTTTAGGTTCCTACAATGAGCAGTTCTTC. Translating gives CASSQVLGSYNEQFF.

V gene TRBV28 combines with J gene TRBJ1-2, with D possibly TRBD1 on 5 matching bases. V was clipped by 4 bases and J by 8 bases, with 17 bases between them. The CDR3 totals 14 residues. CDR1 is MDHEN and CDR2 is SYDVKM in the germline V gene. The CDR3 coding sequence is TGTGCCAGCAGTTCCCAACGGACCGGGGGAGGCTACACCTTC. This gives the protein CASSSQRTGGGYTF.

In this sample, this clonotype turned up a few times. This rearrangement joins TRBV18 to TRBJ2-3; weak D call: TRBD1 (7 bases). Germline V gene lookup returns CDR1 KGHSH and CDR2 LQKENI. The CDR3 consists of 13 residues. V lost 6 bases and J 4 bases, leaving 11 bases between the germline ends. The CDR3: CASSQGEADTQYF. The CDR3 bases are TGTGCCAGCTCCCAGGGGGAGGCAGATACGCAGTATTTT. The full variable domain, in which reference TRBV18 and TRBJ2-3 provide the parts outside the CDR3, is NAGVMQNPRHLVRRRGQEARLRCSPMKGHSHVYWYRQLPEEGLKFMVYLQKENIIDESGMPKERFSAEFPKEGPSILRIQQVVRGDSAAYFCASSQGEADTQYFGPGTRLTVL.

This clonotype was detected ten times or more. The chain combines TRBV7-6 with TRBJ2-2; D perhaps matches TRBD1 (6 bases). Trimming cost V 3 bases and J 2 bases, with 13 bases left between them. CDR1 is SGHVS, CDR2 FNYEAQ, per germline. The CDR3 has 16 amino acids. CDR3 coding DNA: TGTGCCAGCAGCTTGGGCCGACAGGCTAACACCGGGGAGCTGTTTTTT. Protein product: CASSLGRQANTGELFF.

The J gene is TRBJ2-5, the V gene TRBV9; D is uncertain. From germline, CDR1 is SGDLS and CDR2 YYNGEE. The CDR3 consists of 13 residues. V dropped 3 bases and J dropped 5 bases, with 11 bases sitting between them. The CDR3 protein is CASSDDGRETQYF. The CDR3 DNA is TGTGCCAGCAGCGACGACGGTAGGGAGACCCAGTACTTC.

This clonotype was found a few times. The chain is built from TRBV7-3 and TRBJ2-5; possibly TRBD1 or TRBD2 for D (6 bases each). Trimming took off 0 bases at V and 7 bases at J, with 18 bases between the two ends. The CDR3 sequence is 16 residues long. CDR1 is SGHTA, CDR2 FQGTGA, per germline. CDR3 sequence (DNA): TGTGCCAGCAGCTTAACCGGCACGGGGGCCCAGGGGACCCAGTACTTC. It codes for CASSLTGTGAQGTQYF.

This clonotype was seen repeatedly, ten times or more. CDR3 DNA sequence: TGTGCCAGCAGCCTGACACGAATCACCTCGCACCCTTGGGGCTACACCTTC. Its translation: CASSLTRITSHPWGYTF. The chain has TRBV2 and TRBJ1-2; D ambiguous. The V end was cut by 6 bases, the J end by 8 bases, with 28 bases between. The CDR3 contains 17 residues. Germline V gene data show CDR1 as SNHLY and CDR2 as FYNNEI.

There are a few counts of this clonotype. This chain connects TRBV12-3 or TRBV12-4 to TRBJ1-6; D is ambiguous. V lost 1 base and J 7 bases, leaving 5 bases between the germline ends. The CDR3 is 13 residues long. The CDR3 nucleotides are TGTGCCAGCAGTTTAGAAAGGAATTCACCCCTCCACTTT. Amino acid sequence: CASSLERNSPLHF.

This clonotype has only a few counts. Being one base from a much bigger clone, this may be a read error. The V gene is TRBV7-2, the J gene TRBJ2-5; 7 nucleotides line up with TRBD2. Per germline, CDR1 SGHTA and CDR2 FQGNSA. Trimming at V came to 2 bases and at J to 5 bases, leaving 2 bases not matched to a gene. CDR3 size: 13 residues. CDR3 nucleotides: TGTGCCAGCAGCTTATCCGGGGGGGAGACCCAGTACTTC. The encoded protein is CASSLSGGETQYF.

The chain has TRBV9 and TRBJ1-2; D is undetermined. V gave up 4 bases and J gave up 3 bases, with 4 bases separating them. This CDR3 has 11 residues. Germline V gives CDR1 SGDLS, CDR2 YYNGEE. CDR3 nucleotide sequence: TGTGCCAGCAGCAGGGACTATGGCTACACCTTC. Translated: CASSRDYGYTF. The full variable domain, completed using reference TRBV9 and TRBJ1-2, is DSGVTQTPKHLITATGQRVTLRCSPRSGDLSVYWYQQSLDQGLQFLIQYYNGEERAKGNILERFSAQQFPDLHSELNLSSLELGDSALYFCASSRDYGYTFGSGTRLTVV.

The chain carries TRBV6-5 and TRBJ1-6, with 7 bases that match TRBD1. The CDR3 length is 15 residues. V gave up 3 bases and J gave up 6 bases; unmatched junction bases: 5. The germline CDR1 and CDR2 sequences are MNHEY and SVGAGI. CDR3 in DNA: TGTGCCAGCAGTTATCAGGGACAGCCTAATTCACCCCTCCACTTT. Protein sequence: CASSYQGQPNSPLHF.

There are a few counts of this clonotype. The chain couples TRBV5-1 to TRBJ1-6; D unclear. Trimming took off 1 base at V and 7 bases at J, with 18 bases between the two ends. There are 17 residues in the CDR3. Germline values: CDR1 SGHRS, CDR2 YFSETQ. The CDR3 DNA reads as TGCGCCAGCAGCTTGTCATCGGAGCGACTAAAGAATTCACCCCTCCACTTT. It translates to CASSLSSERLKNSPLHF.

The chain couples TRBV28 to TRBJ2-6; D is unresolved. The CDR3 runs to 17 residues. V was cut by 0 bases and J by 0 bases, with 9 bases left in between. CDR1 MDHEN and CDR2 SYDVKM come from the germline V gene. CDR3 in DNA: TGTGCCAGCAGTTTATGGGAGCCAGGCTCTGGGGCCAACGTCCTGACTTTC. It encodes CASSLWEPGSGANVLTF. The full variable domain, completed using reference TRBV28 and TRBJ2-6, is DVKVTQSSRYLVKRTGEKVFLECVQDMDHENMFWYRQDPGLGLRLIYFSYDVKMKEKGDIPEGYSVSREKKERFSLILESASTNQTSMYLCASSLWEPGSGANVLTFGAGSRLTVL.